This T cell receptor beta chain was recorded in a study of T cell responses to AZD1222 COVID-19 vaccine. Study-wide findings and caveats: The peak T cell response came first, and repertoires were sampled only after it.

Trimming removed 4 bases at V and 6 bases at J, with 13 bases between. The CDR3 runs to 14 residues. The germline V gene has CDR1 LGHNA and CDR2 YNFKEQ. This clone was picked up one time. What it binds is unknown. TCRdb's copy holds only in-frame clones and misses some; the assay was immunoSEQ multiplex PCR. The sample lists some 150,000 clones, approximately 92% occurring once. J is TRBJ1-5 and V is TRBV4-2, with D maybe TRBD1 (5 bases). The sequence came from an adult in good health. The specimen comprised peripheral blood, sampled on day 0 of AZD1222 vaccination. CDR3 region: CASSPGLRGQPQHF. The CDR3 nucleotides read TGTGCCAGCAGCCCAGGACTGAGGGGTCAGCCCCAGCATTTT.